This T cell receptor (beta chain) comes out of a study of chemoradiotherapy in HPV16-positive cancers. Study-level results: For HPV16-positive patients, expanding HPV-responsive T cells associated with longer recurrence-free survival. Only a couple of HPV16-positive patients supplied the functional HPV-specificity definition. Candidate HPV-specific clones and E7-related TCR motifs grew in tumor during treatment.

V was cut by 2 bases and J by 2 bases, with 0 bases left in between. This CDR3 has 11 amino acids. Germline values: CDR1 SGHRS, CDR2 YFSETQ. A note on this clone: What it recognizes is unknown.

Repeated repertoire sampling spanned the course of chemoradiotherapy. TCRdb's table, derived via immunoSEQ multiplex PCR, lists solely in-frame clones and lacks some. Of about 53,000 clones in the sample, more than 75% were seen once. The receptor was derived from a human donor with HPV-associated anogenital cancer. The sequencing here drew on blood, taken from a patient who underwent chemoradiotherapy. J is TRBJ2-3 and V is TRBV5-1; no definite D call. CDR3 region: CASSFTDTQYF. In nucleotides, the CDR3 is TGCGCCAGCAGCTTCACAGATACGCAGTATTTT.